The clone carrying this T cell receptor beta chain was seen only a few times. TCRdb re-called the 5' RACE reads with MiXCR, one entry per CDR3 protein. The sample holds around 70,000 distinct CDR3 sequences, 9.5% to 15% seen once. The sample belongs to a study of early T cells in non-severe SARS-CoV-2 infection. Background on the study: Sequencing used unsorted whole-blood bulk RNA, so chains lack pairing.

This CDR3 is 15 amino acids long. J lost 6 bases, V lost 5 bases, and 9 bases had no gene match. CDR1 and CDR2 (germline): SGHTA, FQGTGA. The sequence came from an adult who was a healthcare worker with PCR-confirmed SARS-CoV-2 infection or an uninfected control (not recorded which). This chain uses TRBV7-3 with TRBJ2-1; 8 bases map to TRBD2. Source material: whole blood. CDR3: CASSPRGGRGNEQFF. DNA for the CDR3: TGTGCCAGCAGCCCTCGCGGGGGGAGGGGCAATGAGCAGTTCTTC.